Following are 23 T cell receptor beta chains from one sample sequenced in a study of identical twins. TCRdb re-called the 5' RACE reads through MiXCR, storing one row per CDR3 protein. The sample lists approximately 500,000 distinct CDR3 sequences; nearly 15% were seen once. Another study also made use of these data, one on yellow fever vaccine responses in identical twins.

The specimen was CD4+ T cells sorted from blood. These receptors were collected from a woman between 18 and 29 years old in good health.

The chain has TRBV18 and TRBJ2-4; D is uncertain. This CDR3 is built from 14 residues. V lost 2 bases and J lost 8, with 13 bases in between. Germline assignment: CDR1 KGHSH and CDR2 LQKENI. CDR3 sequence: CASSPYDGSDIQYF. The DNA for the CDR3 is TGTGCCAGCTCACCATACGACGGGTCGGACATTCAGTACTTC.

This clonotype was detected many times. The chain uses TRBV3-1 and TRBJ1-2; D unclear. Germline values: CDR1 LGHDT, CDR2 YNNKEL (reference sequence). The V end lost 1 base, the J end lost 8 bases, and 11 bases lay between the germline ends. The CDR3 totals 13 residues. This CDR3 reads CASSQVESAGYTF. The CDR3 DNA sequence: TGTGCCAGCAGCCAAGTCGAATCCGCCGGCTACACCTTC.

This clonotype came up a few times. CDR3 amino acids: CASSESPTSWGEQFF. The CDR3 DNA reads as TGTGCCAGCAGTGAATCCCCCACTAGCTGGGGTGAGCAGTTCTTC. The chain recombines TRBV25-1 with TRBJ2-1; weak D call: TRBD2 (6 bases). The CDR3 runs to 15 residues. Trimming pared 1 base from V and 9 bases from J, leaving 16 bases between. Germline CDR1 MGHDK, CDR2 SYGVNS.

Notes on this clonotype: The junction and the germline gene differ at one end; a read error may be behind it. The V and J genes are TRBV20-1 and TRBJ2-3; 8 nucleotides agree with TRBD2. The germline CDR1 and CDR2 sequences are DFQATT and SNEGSKA (reference sequence). This CDR3 region has 16 residues. The CDR3 is CCAKWPAGGMADTQYF. In DNA, the CDR3 is TGCTGTGCTAAGTGGCCGGCGGGAGGCATGGCCGATACGCAGTATTTT.

The J gene is TRBJ1-2, the V gene TRBV12-3 or TRBV12-4, with 9 bases that match TRBD1. The CDR3 is 15 residues long. J gave up 4 bases and V 6 bases, and 9 bases lay outside the gene matches. CDR3 region: CASSRLGQGGYGYTF. The CDR3 nucleotides read TGTGCCAGCAGCCGGCTGGGACAGGGAGGCTATGGCTACACCTTC.

This chain joins TRBV20-1 and TRBJ2-1; D might be TRBD2 (6 bases). The germline gives CDR1 DFQATT, CDR2 SNEGSKA (reference sequence). The CDR3 is 14 residues long. Between the trimmed V and J ends, which lost 3 bases and 5 bases, there was a span of 14 bases. CDR3 amino acids: CSARVGGADNEQFF. CDR3 DNA sequence: TGCAGTGCTAGGGTTGGCGGGGCGGACAATGAGCAGTTCTTC.

The J gene is TRBJ1-6, the V gene TRBV20-1; D ambiguous. Germline values: CDR1 DFQATT, CDR2 SNEGSKA (reference sequence). This CDR3 contains 14 residues. V was pared by 5 bases and J by 1 base, with 9 bases between. CDR3 sequence: CSAAEGSYNSPLHF. The CDR3, as DNA: TGCAGTGCTGCCGAGGGTTCCTATAATTCACCCCTCCACTTT.

The chain employs TRBV4-2 and TRBJ2-2; tentative D call: TRBD2 (5 bases). Trimming pared 8 bases from V and 4 bases from J, leaving 8 bases between. This CDR3 is 12 amino acids long. Germline V gene lookup returns CDR1 LGHNA and CDR2 YNFKEQ. The CDR3 protein is CASGESTGELFF. DNA of the CDR3: TGTGCCAGCGGGGAGAGCACCGGGGAGCTGTTTTTT.

This clonotype has a handful of counts. This chain connects TRBV20-1 to TRBJ2-4, with 8 bases identical to TRBD2. This CDR3 comprises 15 residues. Per the germline V gene, CDR1 is DFQATT and CDR2 is SNEGSKA (reference sequence). With V trimmed by 3 bases and J by 3 bases, 7 bases remained unmatched. The CDR3 loop reads CSASKREGSKNIQYF. Written as DNA, the CDR3 is TGCAGTGCTAGTAAACGGGAGGGAAGCAAAAACATTCAGTACTTC.

This chain links TRBV7-9 with TRBJ1-1, with 7 bases lining up with TRBD1. The length of the CDR3 is 17 residues. Germline lookup yields CDR1 SEHNR and CDR2 FQNEAQ (reference sequence). V lost 5 bases, J lost 5 bases, and 17 bases stayed unmatched. Written as DNA, the CDR3 is TGTGCCAGCAGCCCTCGGACCCCGACAGGGATGGGGACTGAAGCTTTCTTT. Its translation: CASSPRTPTGMGTEAFF.

There are a few counts of this clonotype. The V and J genes are TRBV6-2 or TRBV6-3 and TRBJ2-2, with D perhaps TRBD1 (6 bases). Germline V gives CDR1 MNHEY, CDR2 SVGEGT. The V end was cut by 6 bases, the J end by 5 bases, with 19 bases between. The length of the CDR3 is 16 residues. As DNA, the CDR3 is TGTGCCAGCAGACAAGATCAGGGGTTGGTAACCGGGGAGCTGTTTTTT. Its protein is CASRQDQGLVTGELFF.

In this sample, this clonotype turned up a few times. The rearrangement uses TRBV20-1 and TRBJ2-3; 14 bases agree with TRBD2. Germline CDR1 and CDR2: DFQATT and SNEGSKA (reference sequence). J gave up 1 base and V 5 bases, and 8 bases lay outside the gene matches. The CDR3 spans 17 residues. The CDR3 loop is CSAAPGLAGARTDTQYF. CDR3 sequence (DNA): TGCAGTGCTGCTCCGGGACTAGCGGGGGCACGCACAGATACGCAGTATTTT.

This clonotype was seen a handful of times. V gene TRBV5-4 combines with J gene TRBJ1-1; D might be TRBD1 (5 bases). The germline V gene has CDR1 SGHNT and CDR2 YYREEE (reference sequence). The CDR3 totals 15 residues. V lost 0 bases and J 5 bases, leaving 14 bases between the germline ends. The CDR3 DNA is TGTGCCAGCAGCTTGGATCGGGGGAGTGGGACTGAAGCTTTCTTT. Protein product: CASSLDRGSGTEAFF.

This clonotype was seen more than once but under ten times. The chain employs TRBV6-5 and TRBJ2-1; a possible D gene is TRBD1 (6 bases). Germline values: CDR1 MNHEY, CDR2 SVGAGI. Trimming stripped 3 bases from V and 0 bases from J, with 12 bases between. The CDR3 consists of 16 residues. In DNA, the CDR3 is TGTGCCAGCAGTTATTCGGACAGATACTCCTACAATGAGCAGTTCTTC. This gives the protein CASSYSDRYSYNEQFF.

This clonotype was detected only a few times. This chain uses TRBV7-2 with TRBJ2-1; perhaps TRBD2 as D (5 bases). The CDR3 loop spans 13 amino acids. V lost 6 bases, J lost 8 bases, and 14 bases lay in between. Looked up from germline, CDR1 is SGHTA and CDR2 is FQGNSA. The CDR3, as DNA: TGTGCCAGCAGGCCCCCGAGCGGACATGAGCAGTTCTTC. It codes for CASRPPSGHEQFF.

This clonotype was observed a few times. V gene TRBV29-1 combines with J gene TRBJ2-7, with 8 bases matching TRBD1. Germline V CDR1 and CDR2: SQVTM, ANQGSEA. The CDR3 is 14 amino acids. The V gene end was trimmed by 5 bases and the J gene end by 6 bases; junction bases not matched to a gene: 12. CDR3 loop: CSVMGYQGASEQYF. The DNA for the CDR3 is TGCAGCGTTATGGGTTATCAGGGGGCCTCCGAGCAGTACTTC.

This clonotype came up a few times. The gene calls are TRBV5-6 and TRBJ2-3, with TRBD2 matching over 11 bases. The junction had 10 bases not matched to a gene; V was cut back by 0 bases and J by 7 bases. The V gene's germline CDR1 is SGHDT and CDR2 YYEEEE. This CDR3 comprises 17 residues. The CDR3 DNA sequence: TGTGCCAGCAGCTTGGCCGCTACTAGCGGGAGTTGGTATACGCAGTATTTT. Residues: CASSLAATSGSWYTQYF.

A few counts support this clonotype. The chain carries TRBV9 and TRBJ1-1; possibly TRBD1 for D (5 bases). The germline V gene encodes CDR1 SGDLS and CDR2 YYNGEE. The CDR3 contains 15 residues. V dropped 4 bases and J dropped 3 bases, with 16 bases sitting between them. DNA of the CDR3: TGTGCCAGCAGCCCAACGGAACGGGGGGACACTGAAGCTTTCTTT. It is translated as CASSPTERGDTEAFF.

This clonotype was seen more than once but under ten times. The J gene is TRBJ2-7, the V gene TRBV12-3 or TRBV12-4; perhaps TRBD1 as D (6 bases). CDR3 size: 11 residues. V gave up 5 bases and J gave up 9 bases, with 11 bases separating them. CDR3 bases: TGTGCCAGCAGTCAACAGGGTAGGCAGTACTTC. Protein sequence: CASSQQGRQYF.

This clonotype was observed a handful of times. The chain recombines TRBV6-2 or TRBV6-3 with TRBJ2-3; D possibly corresponds to TRBD2 (6 bases). CDR3 length: 15 residues. Germline values: CDR1 MNHEY, CDR2 SVGEGT. V shed 7 bases and J shed 5 bases, with 19 bases lying between them. The CDR3, as DNA: TGTGCCAGCACCTACGGAGGGGCCGGAGGAGATACGCAGTATTTT. Protein product: CASTYGGAGGDTQYF.

In its sample, this clonotype was seen many times. This chain uses TRBV4-1 with TRBJ2-1; D unresolved. CDR3 length: 14 residues. Germline CDR1 reads MGHRA; CDR2 reads YSYEKL. V shed 0 bases and J shed 10 bases, with 13 bases lying between them. The CDR3 nucleotides are TGCGCCAGCAGCCAAGACCACATCTTAATGGAGCAGTTCTTC. This gives the protein CASSQDHILMEQFF.

The gene calls are TRBV7-8 and TRBJ2-3, with 15 bases that match TRBD2. Germline V gives CDR1 SGHVS, CDR2 FQNEAQ. The CDR3 contains 20 residues. The V and J ends lost 2 bases and 4 bases, in that order; junction bases with no gene match: 13. CDR3 region: CASSLSNLWTSGGAADTQYF. The CDR3 region has the DNA TGTGCCAGCAGCTTATCAAACCTATGGACTAGCGGGGGGGCAGCAGATACGCAGTATTTT.

Only a few counts were recorded for this clonotype. The rearrangement joins TRBV12-3 or TRBV12-4 to TRBJ2-7; D not certain. V lost 5 bases and J lost 3, with 8 bases in between. This CDR3 is built from 12 residues. The CDR3 region has the DNA TGTGCCAGCAGTCCCCAGCGCTACGAGCAGTACTTC. Protein sequence: CASSPQRYEQYF.